The next 10 T cell receptor beta chains were all read from a single sample in a study of T-cell memory formation after mild COVID-19. Each CDR3 protein gets one entry after TCRdb re-called the 5' RACE reads with MiXCR. The sample has fewer than 200,000 distinct CDR3 sequences, under 15% seen once. What was sequenced was PBMCs or a T cell subset sorted from them (not recorded which). Source of these receptors: a man between 18 and 29 years old who had mild COVID-19 (a few samples of this study predate the infection). Cell type and time point are not known.

Comment on this clonotype: This may be a read error, as it is one base from a much larger clone. The chain has TRBV24-1 and TRBJ1-5, with no clear D. CDR1 and CDR2 (germline): KGHDR, SFDVKD. The CDR3 consists of 14 residues. V lost 6 bases to trimming and J lost 8 bases, with 16 bases between them. CDR3 region: CATSHRLGNEPQHF. The CDR3, as DNA: TGTGCCACCAGTCATCGCCTGGGTAATGAGCCCCAGCATTTT.

This clonotype was counted between two and nine times. The CDR3 DNA follows: TGCGCCAGCAGCCGCGGGGGTAAAAACATTCAGTACTTC. It is translated as CASSRGGKNIQYF. The chain couples TRBV23-1 to TRBJ2-4; 7 bases agree with TRBD2. TRBV23-1 is reported as an ORF; its role is uncertain. This CDR3 comprises 13 residues. The V and J ends lost 6 bases and 4 bases, in that order; junction bases with no gene match: 3.

There are a few counts of this clonotype. Because it lacks the conserved phenylalanine or tryptophan at the end, this CDR3 is likely a read error. The CDR3 protein is CASSFQSDTEAFL. The CDR3 DNA is TGTGCCAGCAGCTTTCAGTCGGACACTGAAGCTTTCCTT. The chain recombines TRBV7-2 with TRBJ1-1; D ambiguous. V was trimmed by 3 bases and J by 3 bases, leaving 8 bases between them. The CDR3 spans 13 residues. Germline V gene lookup returns CDR1 SGHTA and CDR2 FQGNSA.

The gene calls are TRBV20-1 and TRBJ1-4; the match to TRBD1 covers 10 bases. After removal of 6 bases from V and 5 bases from J, the junction contained 3 bases not matched to a gene. From germline, CDR1 is DFQATT and CDR2 SNEGSKA (reference sequence). There are 13 residues in the CDR3. DNA for the CDR3: TGCAGTGCCAAGACAGGGGGCAATGAAAAACTGTTTTTT. Its protein product is CSAKTGGNEKLFF.

The CDR3 region has the DNA TGTGCCAGCAGGTTAGCGGTGAACACAGATACGCAGTATTTT. This codes for CASRLAVNTDTQYF. The rearrangement uses TRBV25-1 and TRBJ2-3, with D perhaps TRBD2 (6 bases). The CDR3 runs to 14 residues. V lost 6 bases to trimming and J lost 2 bases, with 12 bases between them. CDR1 and CDR2 from the germline V gene are MGHDK and SYGVNS.

The chain employs TRBV24-1 and TRBJ1-1; TRBD1 matches at 9 bases. V gave up 4 bases and J gave up 5 bases; unmatched junction bases: 7. There are 15 residues in the CDR3. Germline V gene data show CDR1 as KGHDR and CDR2 as SFDVKD. CDR3: CATSDPGTGTTEAFF. The CDR3 DNA is TGTGCCACCAGTGACCCAGGGACAGGGACAACTGAAGCTTTCTTT.

CDR3 nucleotides: TGTGCCAGCAGCTTGGATCCAGGGAGCTACGAGCAGTACGTC. This sequence encodes CASSLDPGSYEQYV. This chain joins TRBV5-5 and TRBJ2-7; either TRBD1 or TRBD2 may fit D (5 bases each). V was cut by 0 bases and J by 3 bases, with 10 bases left in between. Germline CDR1 SGHKS, CDR2 YYEKEE (reference sequence). This CDR3 has 14 residues.

This clonotype turned up a few times. The chain uses TRBV15 and TRBJ2-3; D perhaps matches TRBD1 (6 bases). V was pared by 4 bases and J by 1 base, with 21 bases between. The CDR3 runs to 18 residues. From germline, CDR1 is LNHNV and CDR2 YYDKDF (reference sequence). The CDR3 spells CATSTPTSGGFRTDTQYF. CDR3 nucleotide sequence: TGTGCCACCAGCACCCCTACTTCTGGGGGCTTTCGCACAGATACGCAGTATTTT.

The sample holds a few counts of this clonotype. The J gene is TRBJ1-1, the V gene TRBV10-3; unclear D gene. The germline CDR1 and CDR2 sequences are ENHRY and SYGVKD. V gave up 6 bases and J gave up 1 base, with 9 bases separating them. CDR3 length: 13 amino acids. CDR3 DNA sequence: TGTGCCATCAGCCGGACCGAGAACACTGAAGCTTTCTTT. Translating it yields CAISRTENTEAFF.

The genes are TRBV20-1 and TRBJ2-3; the D gene is possibly TRBD1 (7 bases). Trimming left V 5 bases short and J 8 bases short, with 23 bases between. The CDR3 has 15 amino acids. Germline lookup yields CDR1 DFQATT and CDR2 SNEGSKA (reference sequence). As DNA, the CDR3 is TGCAGTGCTCGCCGACCGGGACTCCCAGGGGGTACGCAGTATTTT. Translated, it gives CSARRPGLPGGTQYF.